Described below is a single T cell receptor (beta chain) sequence and its context. No conserved phenylalanine or tryptophan is present at the end of the CDR3, so a read error is the likely explanation. This record comes from a study of shared clonotypes between healthy human individuals. Sequencing used immunoSEQ multiplex PCR; TCRdb keeps in-frame clones, though not all of them. The top ten clones hold more than 10% of a sample with under 600,000 clones, around 76% of them seen once. The V gene lost 0 bases and the J gene lost 0 bases, with 5 bases spanning the gap. The CDR3 is 14 amino acids. Germline lookup yields CDR1 SGDLS and CDR2 YYNGEE.

The sample consisted of PBMCs. The TCR sequence derives from a woman between 40 and 55 years old in good health. Some clones in this sample may be carry-over from other donors' samples. The chain links TRBV9 to TRBJ2-3, with unresolved D. The CDR3 DNA reads as TGTGCCAGCAGCGTAGCGAGTAGCACAGATACGCAGTATCTT. Protein product: CASSVASSTDTQYL.